The entry that follows covers one T cell receptor beta chain sequence. Its antigen is undetermined. This sample is drawn from a study of beta chain features in type 1 diabetes. Study at large: Patients looked much like healthy donors when it came to age, gender and cell yields. Study-wide results and caveats: Sequencing used cDNA, and cells with high TCR expression could therefore be over-represented.

As every portion of the isolated RNA was reverse transcribed, the sequencing read expressed TCRB transcripts. Sequenced by immunoSEQ multiplex PCR; TCRdb stores in-frame clones only, minus some. This table holds under 300,000 clones, 25% to 30% found once. CD45RO/CCR7/CD25/CD127/CD95/CD27 separated CD4+ naive, central memory, regulatory and stem cell-like memory cells by sorting. J gave up 2 bases and V 7 bases, and 9 bases lay outside the gene matches. The CDR3 length is 15 residues. Germline values: CDR1 LNHDA, CDR2 SQIVND (reference sequence). This TCR was sampled from a man aged 30 to 39 in good health. V and J are TRBV19 and TRBJ2-3, with TRBD2 matching over 7 bases. Sequencing input: central memory CD4+ T cells from blood. As DNA, the CDR3 is TGTGCCAGTACTTACGGGGGGAGATTCACAGATACGCAGTATTTT. Translating gives CASTYGGRFTDTQYF.